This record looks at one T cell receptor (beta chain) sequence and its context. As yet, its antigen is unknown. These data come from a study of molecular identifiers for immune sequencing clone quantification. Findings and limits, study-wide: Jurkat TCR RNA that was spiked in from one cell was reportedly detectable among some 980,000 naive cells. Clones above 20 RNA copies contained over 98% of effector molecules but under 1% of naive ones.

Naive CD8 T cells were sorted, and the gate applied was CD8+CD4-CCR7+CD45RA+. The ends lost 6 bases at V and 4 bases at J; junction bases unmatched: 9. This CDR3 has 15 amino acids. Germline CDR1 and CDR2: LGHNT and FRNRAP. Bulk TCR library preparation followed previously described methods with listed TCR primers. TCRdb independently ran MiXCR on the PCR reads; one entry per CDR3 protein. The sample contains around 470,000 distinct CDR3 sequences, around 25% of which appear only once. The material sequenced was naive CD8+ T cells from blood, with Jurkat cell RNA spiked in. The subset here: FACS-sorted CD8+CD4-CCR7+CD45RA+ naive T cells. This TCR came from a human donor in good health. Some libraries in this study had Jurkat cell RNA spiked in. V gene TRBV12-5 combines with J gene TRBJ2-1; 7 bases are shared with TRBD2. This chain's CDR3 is CASGPEERGYNEQFF. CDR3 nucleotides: TGTGCTAGTGGCCCCGAGGAGCGGGGATACAATGAGCAGTTCTTC.